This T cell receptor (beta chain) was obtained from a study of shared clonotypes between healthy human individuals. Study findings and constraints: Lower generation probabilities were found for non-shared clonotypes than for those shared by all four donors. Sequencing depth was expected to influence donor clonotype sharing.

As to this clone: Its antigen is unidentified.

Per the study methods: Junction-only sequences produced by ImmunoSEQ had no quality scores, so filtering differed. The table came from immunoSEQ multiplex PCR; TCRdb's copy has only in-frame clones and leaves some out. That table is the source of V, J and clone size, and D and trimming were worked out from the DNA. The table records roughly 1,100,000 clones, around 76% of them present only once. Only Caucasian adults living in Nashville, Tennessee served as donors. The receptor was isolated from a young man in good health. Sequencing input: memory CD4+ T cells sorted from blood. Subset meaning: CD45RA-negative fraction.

Written as DNA, the CDR3 is TGTGCCAGCAGAGACGCGGGATTTGCCTACGAGCAGTACTTC. As protein: CASRDAGFAYEQYF. The V and J genes are TRBV6-6 and TRBJ2-7; maybe TRBD2 (6 bases). Trimming cost V 6 bases and J 2 bases, with 14 bases left between them. The CDR3 sequence is 14 residues long. Germline-derived CDR1 and CDR2 are MNHNY and SVGAGI (reference sequence).